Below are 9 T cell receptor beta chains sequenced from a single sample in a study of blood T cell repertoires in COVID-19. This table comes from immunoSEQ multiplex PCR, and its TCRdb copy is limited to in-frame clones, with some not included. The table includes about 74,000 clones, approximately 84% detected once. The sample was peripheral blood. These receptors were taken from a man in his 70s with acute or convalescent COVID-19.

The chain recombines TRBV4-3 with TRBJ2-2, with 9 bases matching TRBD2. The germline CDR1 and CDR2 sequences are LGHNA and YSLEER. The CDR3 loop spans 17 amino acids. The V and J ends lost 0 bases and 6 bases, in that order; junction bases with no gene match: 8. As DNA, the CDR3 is TGCGCCAGCAGCCAAGATGGCGGGGGGGCAGGGGCCGGGGAGCTGTTTTTT. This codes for CASSQDGGGAGAGELFF.

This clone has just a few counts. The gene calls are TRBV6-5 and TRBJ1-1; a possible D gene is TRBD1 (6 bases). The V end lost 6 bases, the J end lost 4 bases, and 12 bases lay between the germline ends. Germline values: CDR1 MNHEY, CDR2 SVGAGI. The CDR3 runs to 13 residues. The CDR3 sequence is CASSLTRGTEAFF. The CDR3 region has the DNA TGTGCCAGCAGCTTGACCAGGGGCACTGAAGCTTTCTTT.

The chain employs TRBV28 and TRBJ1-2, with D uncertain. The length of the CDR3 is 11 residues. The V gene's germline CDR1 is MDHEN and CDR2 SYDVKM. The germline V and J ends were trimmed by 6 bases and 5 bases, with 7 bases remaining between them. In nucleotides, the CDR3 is TGTGCCAGCAGCGGTCCGTATGGCTACACCTTC. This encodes CASSGPYGYTF.

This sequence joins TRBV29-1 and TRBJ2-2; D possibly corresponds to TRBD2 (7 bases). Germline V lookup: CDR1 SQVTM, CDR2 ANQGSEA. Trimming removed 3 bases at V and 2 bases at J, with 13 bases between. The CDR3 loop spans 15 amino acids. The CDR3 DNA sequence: TGCAGCGTTGAGGGCGGGGGCCGCAACACCGGGGAGCTGTTTTTT. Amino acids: CSVEGGGRNTGELFF.

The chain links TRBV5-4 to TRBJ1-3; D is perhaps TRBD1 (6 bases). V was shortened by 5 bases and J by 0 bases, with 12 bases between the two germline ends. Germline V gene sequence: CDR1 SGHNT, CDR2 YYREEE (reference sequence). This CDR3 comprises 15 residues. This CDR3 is CASRDSLSSGNTIYF. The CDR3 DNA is TGTGCCAGCAGGGACAGCCTCTCCTCTGGAAACACCATATATTTT.

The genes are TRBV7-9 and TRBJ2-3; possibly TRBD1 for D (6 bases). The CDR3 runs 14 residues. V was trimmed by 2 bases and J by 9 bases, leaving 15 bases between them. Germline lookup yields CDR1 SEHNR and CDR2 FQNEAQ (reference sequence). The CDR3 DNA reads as TGTGCCAGCAGCTTATCTTGGGGGCGAGGGACGCAGTATTTT. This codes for CASSLSWGRGTQYF.

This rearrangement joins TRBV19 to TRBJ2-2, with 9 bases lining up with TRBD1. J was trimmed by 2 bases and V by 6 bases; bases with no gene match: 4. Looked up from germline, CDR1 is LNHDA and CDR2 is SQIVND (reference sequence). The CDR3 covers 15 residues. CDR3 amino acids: CASREGQGNTGELFF. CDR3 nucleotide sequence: TGTGCCAGTAGGGAGGGACAGGGTAACACCGGGGAGCTGTTTTTT.

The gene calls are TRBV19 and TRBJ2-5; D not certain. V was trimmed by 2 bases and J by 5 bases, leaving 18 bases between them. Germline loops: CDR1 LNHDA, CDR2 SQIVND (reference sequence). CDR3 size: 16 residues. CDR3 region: CASSIKTPAGSETQYF. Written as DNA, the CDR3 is TGTGCCAGTAGTATAAAAACGCCGGCAGGTTCGGAGACCCAGTACTTC.

The chain's CDR3 is CSVDDRTFRNEQFF. CDR3 DNA: TGCAGCGTTGATGACAGGACCTTTCGTAATGAGCAGTTCTTC. The chain recombines TRBV29-1 with TRBJ2-1, with D tentatively TRBD1 (6 bases). CDR1 is SQVTM, CDR2 ANQGSEA, per germline. The CDR3 covers 14 residues. The ends were cut back, 3 bases at V and 7 bases at J, with 16 bases in the middle.